This T cell receptor beta chain was captured in a study of cytomegalovirus exposure and HLA in healthy donors. PCR employed 60 Vbeta and 13 Jbeta primers. Generated by immunoSEQ multiplex PCR, the TCRdb table keeps only in-frame clones and is missing some. The sample includes about 130,000 clones, around 73% of them seen just once. V lost 2 bases and J lost 2; bases outside the gene matches: 23. CDR3 length: 22 residues. The V gene's germline CDR1 is MRHNA and CDR2 SNTAGT. This clonotype originated in a female donor in good health and CMV-seronegative. Sequencing was carried out using PBMCs. V gene TRBV6-4 combines with J gene TRBJ2-3; 9 nucleotides line up with TRBD2. The CDR3 region is CASSDTLGTSFWGPPDTDTQYF. The DNA for the CDR3 is TGTGCCAGCAGTGACACCCTTGGGACTAGCTTTTGGGGGCCTCCAGACACAGATACGCAGTATTTT.